A single sample gave rise to the 29 T cell receptor beta chains below, sequenced in a study of type 1 regulatory T cells. No antigen is known for these receptors. MiXCR, applied by TCRdb to the reads, yields one record per CDR3 protein. Among about 65,000 distinct CDR3 sequences listed, about 50% were seen once. Sequenced material: cultured non-Tr1 T cells, either the whole culture or a sorted T cell fraction (not recorded which). The receptor set was obtained from a human donor in good health.

Ten or more counts support this clonotype. The chain joins TRBV2 to TRBJ2-5; no clear D gene. Per the germline V gene, CDR1 is SNHLY and CDR2 is FYNNEI. The germline V and J ends were trimmed by 4 bases and 2 bases, with 2 bases remaining between them. The CDR3 spans 11 residues. The CDR3 loop is CASSGQETQYF. CDR3 sequence (DNA): TGTGCCAGCAGTGGACAAGAGACCCAGTACTTC.

This rearrangement joins TRBV12-3 or TRBV12-4 to TRBJ2-1, with 9 bases lining up with TRBD1. The CDR3 consists of 14 residues. V dropped 4 bases and J dropped 3; count of bases not matched to a gene: 1. The CDR3 sequence is CASSSDRGYNEQFF. In nucleotides, the CDR3 is TGTGCCAGCAGTTCGGACAGGGGCTACAATGAGCAGTTCTTC.

This sequence joins TRBV11-1 and TRBJ2-1; D is possibly TRBD1 or TRBD2 (5 bases each). Germline V lookup: CDR1 SGHAT, CDR2 FQDESV (reference sequence). The ends were cut back, 2 bases at V and 0 bases at J, with 8 bases in the middle. The CDR3 runs to 15 residues. The CDR3 bases are TGTGCCAGCAGCTTACAGGGAGCCTCCTACAATGAGCAGTTCTTC. Protein product: CASSLQGASYNEQFF.

This clonotype has ten or more counts. The chain couples TRBV7-2 to TRBJ2-2; 7 bases match TRBD1. J lost 4 bases, V lost 5 bases, and 7 bases had no gene match. Germline values: CDR1 SGHTA, CDR2 FQGNSA. The CDR3 loop spans 15 amino acids. CDR3 DNA sequence: TGTGCCAGCAGCGAACTTACAGGGGTCACCGGGGAGCTGTTTTTT. This translates into CASSELTGVTGELFF.

The chain couples TRBV29-1 to TRBJ1-2, with no clear D. Germline assignment: CDR1 SQVTM and CDR2 ANQGSEA. The CDR3 is 13 amino acids. Deletions cut 0 bases from V and 6 bases from J, with 11 bases between. CDR3 nucleotides: TGCAGCGTTGAAGACTTCAACGTCGATGGCTACACCTTC. Its protein product is CSVEDFNVDGYTF.

This clonotype was counted a few times. The gene calls are TRBV5-1 and TRBJ2-6, with D possibly being TRBD2 (5 bases). Between the trimmed V and J ends, which lost 2 bases and 4 bases, there was a span of 7 bases. CDR1 is SGHRS, CDR2 YFSETQ, per germline. There are 14 residues in the CDR3. The CDR3 region is CASSFGVGANVLTF. The CDR3 DNA reads TGCGCCAGCAGCTTCGGGGTCGGGGCCAACGTCCTGACTTTC.

This clonotype was picked up one time. The chain links TRBV4-3 to TRBJ2-7; D may match TRBD1 or TRBD2 (5 bases each). The CDR3 is 17 amino acids. Trimming pared 0 bases from V and 0 bases from J, leaving 15 bases between. Germline values: CDR1 LGHNA, CDR2 YSLEER. For the CDR3, the DNA is TGCGCCAGCAGCCAAGAATGGACGGGACGTTTCTCCTACGAGCAGTACTTC. As protein: CASSQEWTGRFSYEQYF.

The rearrangement uses TRBV5-1 and TRBJ2-2; 9 bases fit TRBD2. The CDR3 sequence is 15 residues long. V dropped 4 bases and J dropped 5; count of bases not matched to a gene: 6. Per germline, CDR1 SGHRS and CDR2 YFSETQ. The CDR3 protein is CASSPSGTGTGELFF. The CDR3 DNA follows: TGCGCCAGCAGCCCTAGCGGGACGGGGACCGGGGAGCTGTTTTTT.

The chain recombines TRBV7-8 with TRBJ1-6; no clear D gene. CDR3 size: 13 residues. Germline loops: CDR1 SGHVS, CDR2 FQNEAQ. V was trimmed by 1 base and J by 8 bases, leaving 6 bases between them. The CDR3 loop is CASSLGSHSPLHF. The CDR3 nucleotides read TGTGCCAGCAGCTTAGGGTCTCATTCACCCCTCCACTTT.

This chain uses TRBV3-1 with TRBJ1-4; D might be TRBD1 (5 bases). Germline assignment: CDR1 LGHDT and CDR2 YNNKEL (reference sequence). The V gene lost 0 bases and the J gene lost 7 bases, with 18 bases spanning the gap. CDR3 length equals 17 residues. CDR3 in DNA: TGTGCCAGCAGCCAAGAGTATACGGCAGGGATTTCTGAAAAACTGTTTTTT. Translation: CASSQEYTAGISEKLFF. Variable domain in full (rest from reference TRBV3-1 and TRBJ1-4): DTAVSQTPKYLVTQMGNDKSIKCEQNLGHDTMYWYKQDSKKFLKIMFSYNNKELIINETVPNRFSPKSPDKAHLNLHINSLELGDSAVYFCASSQEYTAGISEKLFFGSGTQLSVL.

This clonotype appeared many times. V usage is TRBV5-6 and J usage is TRBJ2-6; no firm D call. CDR3 length: 14 residues. V was pared by 4 bases and J by 0 bases, with 5 bases between. Germline V gene sequence: CDR1 SGHDT, CDR2 YYEEEE. The chain's CDR3 is CASSKYSGANVLTF. The CDR3 DNA is TGTGCCAGCAGCAAGTACTCTGGGGCCAACGTCCTGACTTTC.

The J gene is TRBJ1-1, the V gene TRBV9, with TRBD1 identical over 9 bases. Germline assignment: CDR1 SGDLS and CDR2 YYNGEE. Losses at the gene ends were 3 bases for V and 5 bases for J; bases not matched to a gene: 11. The CDR3 totals 16 residues. The CDR3 region has the DNA TGTGCCAGCAGCGCCCGGGACAGGGATAGAAGTACTGAAGCTTTCTTT. It translates to CASSARDRDRSTEAFF.

For this clonotype: The CDR3 end shows no conserved phenylalanine or tryptophan, and so a read error is likely. The chain uses TRBV6-2 or TRBV6-3 and TRBJ2-7, with 12 bases matching TRBD2. The CDR3 runs 15 residues. Per germline, CDR1 MNHEY and CDR2 SVGEGT. The J segment lost 0 bases and the V segment lost 4 bases, leaving 1 base of the junction unmatched. As DNA, the CDR3 is TGTGCCAGCAGTTCGACTAGCGGGGGCTCCTACGAGCAGTACCTC. Encoded protein: CASSSTSGGSYEQYL.

This clonotype showed up just a few times. This sequence joins TRBV18 and TRBJ2-1, with D hard to call. The V end lost 4 bases, the J end lost 0 bases, and 4 bases lay between the germline ends. There are 13 residues in the CDR3. Germline V gene lookup returns CDR1 KGHSH and CDR2 LQKENI. CDR3 in amino acids: CASSRNSYNEQFF. The CDR3 DNA sequence: TGTGCCAGCTCACGAAACTCCTACAATGAGCAGTTCTTC.

This clonotype was seen a few times. This chain joins TRBV7-9 and TRBJ1-2; the D gene is possibly TRBD1 (5 bases). V lost 0 bases and J 3 bases, leaving 11 bases between the germline ends. The CDR3 is made up of 15 amino acids. In germline, CDR1 is SEHNR, CDR2 FQNEAQ (reference sequence). The chain's CDR3 is CASSLAGRAYYGYTF. CDR3 in DNA: TGTGCCAGCAGCTTAGCCGGCAGGGCGTACTATGGCTACACCTTC.

This chain uses TRBV12-3 or TRBV12-4 with TRBJ2-3; no clear D. Between the trimmed V and J ends, which lost 1 base and 5 bases, there was a span of 1 base. CDR3 size: 11 residues. The DNA of the CDR3 is TGTGCCAGCAGTTTAGAAGATACGCAGTATTTT. Translation: CASSLEDTQYF.

The table lists this clonotype with many counts. This chain uses TRBV7-9 with TRBJ2-3; 9 bases are shared with TRBD1. The CDR3 contains 15 residues. Trimming cost V 3 bases and J 2 bases; bases outside gene matches: 3. Germline CDR1 and CDR2: SEHNR and FQNEAQ (reference sequence). The chain's CDR3 is CASSLGDRDTDTQYF. For the CDR3, the DNA is TGTGCCAGCAGCTTGGGGGACAGGGACACAGATACGCAGTATTTT.

This clonotype was observed a few times. The rearrangement joins TRBV6-1 to TRBJ2-5; no definite D call. CDR1 and CDR2 (germline): MNHNS, SASEGT. Deletions cut 1 base from V and 5 bases from J, with 5 bases between. The CDR3 runs to 12 residues. The CDR3 loop is CASSEVLETQYF. CDR3 bases: TGTGCCAGCAGTGAAGTTTTGGAGACCCAGTACTTC.

The chain uses TRBV10-3 and TRBJ2-3; tentatively, D is TRBD2 (5 bases). Trimming took off 4 bases at V and 2 bases at J, with 7 bases between the two ends. This CDR3 is 13 amino acids long. CDR1 is ENHRY and CDR2 is SYGVKD in the germline V gene. In DNA, the CDR3 is TGTGCCATCAGTGTGACTACCACAGATACGCAGTATTTT. Translation: CAISVTTTDTQYF.

This clonotype showed up just a few times. This CDR3 is CSASPDGRPNYGYTF. CDR3 nucleotide sequence: TGCAGTGCTAGCCCAGACGGTCGGCCTAACTATGGCTACACCTTC. The V call is TRBV20-1, the J call TRBJ1-2, with D unresolved. The germline V gene has CDR1 DFQATT and CDR2 SNEGSKA (reference sequence). CDR3 length: 15 residues. Trimming took off 3 bases at V and 0 bases at J, with 14 bases between the two ends.

The table lists this clonotype with a count of one. The chain has TRBV20-1 and TRBJ2-1; unclear D gene. The CDR3 has 18 amino acids. With 3 bases removed from V and 1 base from J, the gap between germline ends came to 22 bases. From germline, CDR1 is DFQATT and CDR2 SNEGSKA (reference sequence). CDR3 sequence: CSASVILFWVPSYNEQFF. The CDR3 nucleotides are TGCAGTGCTAGCGTAATCCTTTTTTGGGTCCCTTCCTACAATGAGCAGTTCTTC.

In this sample, this clonotype turned up a few times. The chain carries TRBV27 and TRBJ1-2; TRBD1 aligns across 7 bases. CDR1 and CDR2 (germline): MNHEY, SMNVEV (reference sequence). J was trimmed by 4 bases and V by 5 bases; bases with no gene match: 4. The CDR3 is made up of 13 amino acids. The CDR3 sequence: CASSPRQGYGYTF. The CDR3 DNA follows: TGTGCCAGCAGTCCTAGACAGGGCTATGGCTACACCTTC.

This chain links TRBV18 with TRBJ1-1; D gene uncertain. CDR1 is KGHSH and CDR2 is LQKENI in the germline V gene. CDR3 length equals 14 residues. V dropped 4 bases and J dropped 6 bases, with 15 bases sitting between them. CDR3 sequence: CASSLGQAKAEAFF. CDR3 sequence (DNA): TGTGCCAGCTCACTGGGCCAGGCCAAGGCTGAAGCTTTCTTT.

This clonotype was counted at least ten times. V usage is TRBV7-2 and J usage is TRBJ2-5; D gene unclear. V lost 0 bases to trimming and J lost 5 bases, with 10 bases between them. CDR3 length: 14 amino acids. CDR1 and CDR2 (germline): SGHTA, FQGNSA. CDR3 residues: CASSLAPGVETQYF. The CDR3 nucleotides read TGTGCCAGCAGCTTAGCCCCGGGTGTGGAGACCCAGTACTTC.

This clonotype was seen more than once but under ten times. The junction departs from germline at one end; a sequencing error may be responsible. V is TRBV6-2 or TRBV6-3 and J is TRBJ1-5, with 7 positions matching TRBD1. The CDR3 sequence is 17 residues long. Germline CDR1 MNHEY, CDR2 SVGEGT. For the CDR3, the DNA is TGTGCCAGCAGTGACTCATCGACAGGGAGCAGGCGTCAGCCCCAGCATTTT. As protein: CASSDSSTGSRRQPQHF.

CDR3 in DNA: TGTGCCAGCAGCTTAGGTAGCGGGGTGATTTATGAGCAGTTCTTC. Amino acid sequence: CASSLGSGVIYEQFF. The chain joins TRBV7-6 to TRBJ2-1; 8 bases match TRBD2. Trimming took 1 base from V and 8 from J; bases not matched to a gene: 7. The CDR3 consists of 15 residues. CDR1 SGHVS and CDR2 FNYEAQ come from the germline V gene.

The CDR3 coding sequence is TGTGCCAGCAGCTTGTGGCGGGGGGTCCCGTACTTC. Amino acid sequence: CASSLWRGVPYF. The genes are TRBV7-2 and TRBJ2-7; 8 bases are a match to TRBD2. Germline-derived CDR1 and CDR2 are SGHTA and FQGNSA. The CDR3 length is 12 residues. J was trimmed by 12 bases and V by 3 bases; bases with no gene match: 7.

This clonotype came up many times. V gene TRBV12-3 or TRBV12-4 combines with J gene TRBJ1-2; maybe TRBD1 (6 bases). The CDR3 length is 15 residues. The ends were cut back, 7 bases at V and 4 bases at J, with 19 bases in the middle. The CDR3 loop reads CASTLTGGFLYGYTF. The DNA for the CDR3 is TGTGCCAGCACCCTCACCGGGGGCTTTCTCTATGGCTACACCTTC.

This clonotype was detected only a few times. V and J are TRBV6-1 and TRBJ1-2; unclear D gene. Trimming shortened V by 1 base and J by 0 bases, and 6 bases separated the two germline ends. Germline-derived CDR1 and CDR2 are MNHNS and SASEGT. The CDR3 runs to 14 residues. DNA of the CDR3: TGTGCCAGCAGTGAAGACTTCTCTAACTATGGCTACACCTTC. This gives the protein CASSEDFSNYGYTF.